This T cell receptor (beta chain) was retrieved from a study of cytomegalovirus exposure and HLA in healthy donors (dated by TCRdb to 2017 to 2019). With respect to the entire study: According to an earlier analysis of several hundred of the donors, 150 million to 200 million T cells yielded 100 million or so unique TCR beta sequences and about 280 Gb of sequence data. The genetic ancestry cluster associated with self-reported Caucasian donors included 70% to 85% of the roughly 410 genotyped donors. A separate validation cohort of 100 to 150 different subjects was used in addition to the approximately 610-subject first cohort. A later genetic analysis used genome-wide SNP genotypes for about 60% of the roughly 700 donors, treating that subset as a discovery cohort. Rather than using new phenotypic data, the later analysis identified candidate immune exposures from TCR beta sequences and from how often those sequences occurred across donors. To predict cytomegalovirus infection status, the study brought together high-throughput TCR immunosequencing, statistical association of individual TCRs with disease status, and machine learning. Donor age, sex, ethnicity and CMV serostatus were compiled alongside the repertoire data. An earlier analysis of 587 of the donors used high-throughput TCR beta sequencing to judge whether each TCR beta V gene segment behaved as functional or pseudogenic. About five DR-DQ haplotypes were handled as single units for association and clustering, since linkage in the cohort was strong. On average, around 200,000 unique TCR beta nucleotide sequences were sequenced per donor among roughly 430 genotyped donors of the cohort, with roughly 19% of those sequences being non-productive. To study patterns of TCR occurrence, a later analysis re-analyzed previously published TCR beta repertoires from 500 to 850 donors and added high-resolution HLA genotyping. The study aimed to test whether signatures of past pathogen exposure could be identified by cataloging public T cell receptors. About 310 gigabases of sequencing data and tens of millions of unique TCR sequences were included in an early release covering around 650 HLA-typed donors. Using immunosequencing, the study profiled T cell repertoires from about 610 subjects and related those repertoires to cytomegalovirus serostatus. HLA typing covered class I and class II loci at four-digit resolution. All discovery cohort repertoires had been generated on a single sequencing platform. Typing coverage differed by locus: A, B, C, DRB1 and DQB1 were typed in about 620-630 donors, DQA1 in 522, DPA1 in around 580, and DPB1 in about 450.

Overall study outcomes, separate from this receptor: Several of the top co-occurrence clusters appeared to be linked to parvovirus B19, influenza, CMV and Epstein-Barr virus, according to a later analysis. In an earlier analysis of about 600 of the donors, most TCR beta V segments appeared in productive rearrangements about 90% or about 30% of the time, broadly matching IMGT annotations. Correlated functional status among segregating V segments might be attributable to linkage disequilibrium, but an unknown experimental factor could not be ruled out. While some public TCRs were present in many individuals, most TCR sequences turned up only very rarely across donors. Assigning TCR associations to individual alleles was difficult when HLA alleles, especially DR and DQ, strongly co-occurred. Sequencing depth was assumed to be roughly uniform across donors in the presence/absence analyses, though that assumption may not hold. According to a later analysis, most CMV-associated TCR beta chains appeared to be HLA-restricted, and the HLA associations seemed to be driven largely by CMV exposure. According to a later analysis, TCR association rates differed among HLA loci, with DRB1 alleles showing the most associated TCRs and HLA-C alleles showing the fewest. Some IMGT-functional V segments, including TRBV6-2 and TRBV6-3, could not be distinguished by the 87-base-pair reads and were therefore excluded. A cluster of highly shared sequence variants was judged likely to represent a technical artifact of the sequencing pipeline. The study listed 170 or so TCR beta chains as associated with cytomegalovirus. In vitro tests confirmed that three of the cytomegalovirus-associated TCR beta chains recognize cytomegalovirus antigens. A further reported finding was that TCR beta sequences accurately predicted the HLA-A and HLA-B alleles for most subjects in the first cohort. For the cohort, immune exposure information was limited to CMV serostatus. At a false discovery rate of 0.05, a later analysis linked some 18,000 TCR beta sequences to specific HLA alleles. Because counts were too low, about 15 rarely observed V segments, including chromosome 9 orphons, were left out of the earlier analysis of about 500 of the donors. The cohort was sequenced for TCR beta chains only, and without alpha or paired-chain data the features that could be detected were limited. Because some donors lacked HLA typing at each locus, the association tests relied only on the typed subset. A later genetic analysis reported fewer N-insertions in productive TCRs among donors in an Asian-associated ancestry cluster than the roughly 700-donor mean. In a later analysis, HLA-associated TCR beta chains were found to be more clonally expanded and to have lower generation probabilities than equally common non-associated chains. A later genetic analysis associated a missense DCLRE1C variant with V-gene and J-gene trimming of TCR beta chains, and an independent cohort replicated the association. It was suggested by the authors that the approach could potentially be generalized to other disease states and immunological phenotypes. The classifier was reported to diagnose cytomegalovirus status with high specificity and sensitivity in both the original cohort and the validation cohort.

Including the terminal cysteine and phenylalanine, the CDR3 comprises 19 residues. Of all the DNA, just the CDR3 is kept, 57 bases in frame from base 1. The V end gives up 4 bases and the J end 1 base, leaving 18 bases in the junction not matched to a gene. CDR1 and CDR2 (SGHAT, FQNNGV) derive from the germline V gene. The cohort comprised 710 or so healthy bone marrow donors. All cohort members were sampled while nominally healthy, although unrecorded immune exposures were likely present. The donor tested CMV seronegative and was one of the 352 seronegative cohort members. A peripheral blood sample was provided by each donor, and peripheral blood mononuclear cells were used for TCR beta sequencing. Genomic DNA was extracted from the blood cell samples with the Qiagen DNeasy Blood Extraction Kit. About this clone: Its antigen is currently not known. Base-call qualities are not available, and no considerably larger clone is one nucleotide away.

Library method: the immunoSEQ multiplex PCR assay. For the multiplex PCR, a mixture combining 60 forward primers for TCR Vbeta segments and 13 reverse primers for TCR Jbeta segments was used. The CDR3 region of rearranged TCR beta genes was amplified from genomic DNA with a multiplex PCR assay. The amplified TCR beta libraries were sequenced on the Illumina HiSeq System as 87-base-pair reads. The study's processing was this. Across the 600 to 700 repertoires, a later analysis counted roughly 77 million unique TCR beta chains, roughly 11 million of which were shared by at least two donors. Raw reads were error-corrected and collapsed into unique sequences with a nearest-neighbor algorithm that merged closely related sequences to remove PCR and sequencing errors. Alignment of CDR3 sequences to IMGT reference sequences was used to assign V, D and J gene segments. For a sequence to be retained, at least a six-nucleotide match to both a V gene segment and a J gene segment was required. A rearrangement counted as productive if the CDR3 had no stop codons and remained in frame with V and J, and every other rearrangement counted as non-productive. CDR3 was defined by IMGT convention, running from the second conserved V-encoded cysteine to the conserved J-encoded phenylalanine. In an earlier analysis of around 640 of the donors, sequences lacking an unambiguous match to a single V gene segment were excluded. An earlier analysis of about 590 of the donors classified V segments as functional when productive rearrangements were above 56.7% and as segregating when the standard deviation between donors was above 5%. A statistical classification framework was developed to diagnose cytomegalovirus status using the catalog of TCR beta chain sequences. A later analysis assigned V and J genes by comparing TCR nucleotide sequences with IMGT/GENE-DB human TR gene sequences. A later analysis assigned CDR3 sequences and most-parsimonious VDJ recombination scenarios with the TCRdist pipeline. In a later analysis, each TCR beta chain was defined by its CDR3 amino acid sequence together with its V-gene family, and reads without a unique V-gene family were excluded. A later analysis removed several hundred highly shared, low-generation-probability nucleotide sequences to deal with suspected cross-contamination and a sequencing artifact. A later analysis calculated a clonal expansion index for each public chain from normalized within-repertoire ranks of inferred template counts. In a later analysis, generation probabilities were computed with a VDJ recombination model fitted to out-of-frame rearrangements, and the resulting probabilities were checked against IGoR. Hypergeometric tests were used in a later analysis to score TCR-TCR, TCR-HLA and TCR-CMV co-occurrence, with a repertoire-size bias correction applied to the TCR pairs. False discovery rates were estimated in a later analysis by permuting HLA or CMV assignments 20 times. A later analysis grouped co-occurring TCRs with DBSCAN, adding TCRdist sequence similarity when clustering within HLA-allele-positive subsets. Repertoires with fewer than 30,000 or more than 120,000 public chains were left out of co-occurrence clustering, as were five repertoires with anomalous nucleotide sharing. This immuneACCESS table, as held by TCRdb, lists in-frame sequences with V and J called but not all clones. Of the missing ones, under half trace to an unresolved V gene in checked studies; the others have no known cause. V and J calls and clone size come straight from that table; D and trimming were deduced from the DNA. For this sample the table gives 95,000 to 150,000 clones, of which more than 60% were detected only once. The ten largest clones take up around 4.2% of the sample.

The chain employs TRBV11-2 and TRBJ1-2, with 7 central nucleotides matching TRBD1. The sequenced sample was PBMCs. This sequence was found in a woman between 40 and 55 years old in good health and CMV-seronegative. The CDR3 region reads CASSSVSKPVTGNNYGYTF. The sequenced DNA is TGTGCCAGCAGCTCCGTATCAAAACCCGTGACAGGGAATAACTATGGCTACACCTTC.